One and the same sample provided the 2 T cell receptor beta chains below, sequenced in a study of CD8 T cells in Susac syndrome. Reverse transcription of roughly 0.5 to 1 ug RNA was carried out with random hexamers. TCRdb used MiXCR to reprocess the immunoSEQ multiplex PCR reads, holding one entry per CDR3 protein. This table holds approximately 150,000 distinct CDR3 sequences, 85% to 95% found once. Sample: CD4+ T cells from PBMCs. Receptors originate from a human donor in good health.

The chain uses TRBV7-2 and TRBJ2-1; D not resolved. Germline V CDR1 and CDR2: SGHTA, FQGNSA. CDR3 length: 11 residues. Trimming took 2 bases from V and 9 from J, leaving 5 bases between them. CDR3: CASSLRSEQFF. The CDR3 DNA sequence: TGTGCCAGCAGCTTAAGGAGTGAGCAGTTCTTC.

This clonotype was seen just once. This chain connects TRBV5-1 to TRBJ2-2, with 8 bases identical to TRBD2. In germline, CDR1 is SGHRS, CDR2 YFSETQ. The CDR3 is 13 amino acids. V trimming: 4 bases; J trimming: 7 bases; junction bases outside the gene matches: 3. CDR3 region: CASSLGLVGELFF. CDR3 DNA: TGCGCCAGCAGCCTGGGACTAGTCGGGGAGCTGTTTTTT.